This T cell receptor beta chain emerged from a study of blood T cell repertoires in COVID-19 (dated by TCRdb to 2019 to 2021). Notes on the research overall: Samples covering the acute and convalescent phases of COVID-19 were provided by collaborators in the United States, Italy and Spain. Where HLA class I and class II types were available, the types were taken from metadata supplied by the sample provider, not from assay-based typing. The prospective study material was composed of cDNA or gDNA derived from T cells, B-cell-depleted T cells, or PBMCs. Samples were obtained from the ongoing ImmuneRACE study (first 160 participants) and from over 1,000 subjects provided by 6 global collaborators. Subjects who had been exposed to COVID-19, were actively infected with it, or had recovered from it provided the deeply sampled blood TCRbeta repertoires that made up the dataset. The repertoires were released in a freely available public database meant as a resource for research on the immune response to SARS-CoV-2. Sample metadata almost always included a de-identified subject ID, COVID-19 status, age in years and sex. What the authors observed across the whole study: How much clinical and demographic metadata was included differed by source and by participant, and the metadata was provided uncurated.

TCRbeta CDR3 regions were amplified from genomic DNA using the immunoSEQ Assay, a bias-controlled multiplex PCR. On the study's bioinformatics: The number of nucleated cells in each sample was estimated from the amplification of reference gene primers within the assay. To quantify the absolute abundance of each unique TCRbeta CDR3 rearrangement, sequence reads were collapsed and filtered. For each sample, productive Simpson clonality was calculated as the square root of Simpson's diversity index over productive rearrangements. Entries here come from immuneACCESS through TCRdb and include only in-frame sequences with V and J called. Some clones fail to appear in such tables; in the studies checked, an unresolved V gene covers under half of the shortfall, and the cause of the remainder is unknown. V, J and clone size derive from that table, while D and trimming were established from the DNA sequence. Here the sample has 190,000 or so clones; about 85% occur a single time. The ten top clones hold 15% to 20% of the sample.

On this clone: Its binding antigen is unknown. Base qualities are not at hand, and no much larger clone is one base apart.

Enrolling through a virtual design, the prospective study's participants ranged in age from roughly 18 to 95 years and lived across approximately 25 United States geographic areas. Cohort assignment in the prospective study relied on participant-reported clinical history from a screening survey and a study questionnaire. Recovered participants in ImmuneRACE Cohort 3 were defined as having two consecutive negative NP/OP PCR tests, clearance from a healthcare professional, or resolution of symptoms. In the prospective study, whole blood, serum and a nasopharyngeal or oropharyngeal swab were collected from each participant by mobile phlebotomists. Over an approximately 2-month period, participants in the prospective study had the option of providing additional blood draws and questionnaires. Before DNA extraction, prospective study blood samples were shipped either frozen or at room temperature. The origin of this receptor is a man between 35 and 55 years old who had recovered from COVID-19. Sequenced material: PBMCs or T cells enriched from blood (not recorded which).

The CDR3 reads as follows: CASSKGTHTGELFF. The nucleotide sequence reads as follows: TGTGCCAGCAGCAAGGGCACCCATACCGGGGAGCTGTTTTTT. The V and J segments used are TRBV21-1 and TRBJ2-2; the D call TRBD1 from the table was never checked on the DNA. TRBV21-1 is a recognized pseudogene. Including cysteine and phenylalanine, the CDR3 has 14 amino acids. Only the CDR3 DNA is retained, 42 bases long and in frame from the first base.